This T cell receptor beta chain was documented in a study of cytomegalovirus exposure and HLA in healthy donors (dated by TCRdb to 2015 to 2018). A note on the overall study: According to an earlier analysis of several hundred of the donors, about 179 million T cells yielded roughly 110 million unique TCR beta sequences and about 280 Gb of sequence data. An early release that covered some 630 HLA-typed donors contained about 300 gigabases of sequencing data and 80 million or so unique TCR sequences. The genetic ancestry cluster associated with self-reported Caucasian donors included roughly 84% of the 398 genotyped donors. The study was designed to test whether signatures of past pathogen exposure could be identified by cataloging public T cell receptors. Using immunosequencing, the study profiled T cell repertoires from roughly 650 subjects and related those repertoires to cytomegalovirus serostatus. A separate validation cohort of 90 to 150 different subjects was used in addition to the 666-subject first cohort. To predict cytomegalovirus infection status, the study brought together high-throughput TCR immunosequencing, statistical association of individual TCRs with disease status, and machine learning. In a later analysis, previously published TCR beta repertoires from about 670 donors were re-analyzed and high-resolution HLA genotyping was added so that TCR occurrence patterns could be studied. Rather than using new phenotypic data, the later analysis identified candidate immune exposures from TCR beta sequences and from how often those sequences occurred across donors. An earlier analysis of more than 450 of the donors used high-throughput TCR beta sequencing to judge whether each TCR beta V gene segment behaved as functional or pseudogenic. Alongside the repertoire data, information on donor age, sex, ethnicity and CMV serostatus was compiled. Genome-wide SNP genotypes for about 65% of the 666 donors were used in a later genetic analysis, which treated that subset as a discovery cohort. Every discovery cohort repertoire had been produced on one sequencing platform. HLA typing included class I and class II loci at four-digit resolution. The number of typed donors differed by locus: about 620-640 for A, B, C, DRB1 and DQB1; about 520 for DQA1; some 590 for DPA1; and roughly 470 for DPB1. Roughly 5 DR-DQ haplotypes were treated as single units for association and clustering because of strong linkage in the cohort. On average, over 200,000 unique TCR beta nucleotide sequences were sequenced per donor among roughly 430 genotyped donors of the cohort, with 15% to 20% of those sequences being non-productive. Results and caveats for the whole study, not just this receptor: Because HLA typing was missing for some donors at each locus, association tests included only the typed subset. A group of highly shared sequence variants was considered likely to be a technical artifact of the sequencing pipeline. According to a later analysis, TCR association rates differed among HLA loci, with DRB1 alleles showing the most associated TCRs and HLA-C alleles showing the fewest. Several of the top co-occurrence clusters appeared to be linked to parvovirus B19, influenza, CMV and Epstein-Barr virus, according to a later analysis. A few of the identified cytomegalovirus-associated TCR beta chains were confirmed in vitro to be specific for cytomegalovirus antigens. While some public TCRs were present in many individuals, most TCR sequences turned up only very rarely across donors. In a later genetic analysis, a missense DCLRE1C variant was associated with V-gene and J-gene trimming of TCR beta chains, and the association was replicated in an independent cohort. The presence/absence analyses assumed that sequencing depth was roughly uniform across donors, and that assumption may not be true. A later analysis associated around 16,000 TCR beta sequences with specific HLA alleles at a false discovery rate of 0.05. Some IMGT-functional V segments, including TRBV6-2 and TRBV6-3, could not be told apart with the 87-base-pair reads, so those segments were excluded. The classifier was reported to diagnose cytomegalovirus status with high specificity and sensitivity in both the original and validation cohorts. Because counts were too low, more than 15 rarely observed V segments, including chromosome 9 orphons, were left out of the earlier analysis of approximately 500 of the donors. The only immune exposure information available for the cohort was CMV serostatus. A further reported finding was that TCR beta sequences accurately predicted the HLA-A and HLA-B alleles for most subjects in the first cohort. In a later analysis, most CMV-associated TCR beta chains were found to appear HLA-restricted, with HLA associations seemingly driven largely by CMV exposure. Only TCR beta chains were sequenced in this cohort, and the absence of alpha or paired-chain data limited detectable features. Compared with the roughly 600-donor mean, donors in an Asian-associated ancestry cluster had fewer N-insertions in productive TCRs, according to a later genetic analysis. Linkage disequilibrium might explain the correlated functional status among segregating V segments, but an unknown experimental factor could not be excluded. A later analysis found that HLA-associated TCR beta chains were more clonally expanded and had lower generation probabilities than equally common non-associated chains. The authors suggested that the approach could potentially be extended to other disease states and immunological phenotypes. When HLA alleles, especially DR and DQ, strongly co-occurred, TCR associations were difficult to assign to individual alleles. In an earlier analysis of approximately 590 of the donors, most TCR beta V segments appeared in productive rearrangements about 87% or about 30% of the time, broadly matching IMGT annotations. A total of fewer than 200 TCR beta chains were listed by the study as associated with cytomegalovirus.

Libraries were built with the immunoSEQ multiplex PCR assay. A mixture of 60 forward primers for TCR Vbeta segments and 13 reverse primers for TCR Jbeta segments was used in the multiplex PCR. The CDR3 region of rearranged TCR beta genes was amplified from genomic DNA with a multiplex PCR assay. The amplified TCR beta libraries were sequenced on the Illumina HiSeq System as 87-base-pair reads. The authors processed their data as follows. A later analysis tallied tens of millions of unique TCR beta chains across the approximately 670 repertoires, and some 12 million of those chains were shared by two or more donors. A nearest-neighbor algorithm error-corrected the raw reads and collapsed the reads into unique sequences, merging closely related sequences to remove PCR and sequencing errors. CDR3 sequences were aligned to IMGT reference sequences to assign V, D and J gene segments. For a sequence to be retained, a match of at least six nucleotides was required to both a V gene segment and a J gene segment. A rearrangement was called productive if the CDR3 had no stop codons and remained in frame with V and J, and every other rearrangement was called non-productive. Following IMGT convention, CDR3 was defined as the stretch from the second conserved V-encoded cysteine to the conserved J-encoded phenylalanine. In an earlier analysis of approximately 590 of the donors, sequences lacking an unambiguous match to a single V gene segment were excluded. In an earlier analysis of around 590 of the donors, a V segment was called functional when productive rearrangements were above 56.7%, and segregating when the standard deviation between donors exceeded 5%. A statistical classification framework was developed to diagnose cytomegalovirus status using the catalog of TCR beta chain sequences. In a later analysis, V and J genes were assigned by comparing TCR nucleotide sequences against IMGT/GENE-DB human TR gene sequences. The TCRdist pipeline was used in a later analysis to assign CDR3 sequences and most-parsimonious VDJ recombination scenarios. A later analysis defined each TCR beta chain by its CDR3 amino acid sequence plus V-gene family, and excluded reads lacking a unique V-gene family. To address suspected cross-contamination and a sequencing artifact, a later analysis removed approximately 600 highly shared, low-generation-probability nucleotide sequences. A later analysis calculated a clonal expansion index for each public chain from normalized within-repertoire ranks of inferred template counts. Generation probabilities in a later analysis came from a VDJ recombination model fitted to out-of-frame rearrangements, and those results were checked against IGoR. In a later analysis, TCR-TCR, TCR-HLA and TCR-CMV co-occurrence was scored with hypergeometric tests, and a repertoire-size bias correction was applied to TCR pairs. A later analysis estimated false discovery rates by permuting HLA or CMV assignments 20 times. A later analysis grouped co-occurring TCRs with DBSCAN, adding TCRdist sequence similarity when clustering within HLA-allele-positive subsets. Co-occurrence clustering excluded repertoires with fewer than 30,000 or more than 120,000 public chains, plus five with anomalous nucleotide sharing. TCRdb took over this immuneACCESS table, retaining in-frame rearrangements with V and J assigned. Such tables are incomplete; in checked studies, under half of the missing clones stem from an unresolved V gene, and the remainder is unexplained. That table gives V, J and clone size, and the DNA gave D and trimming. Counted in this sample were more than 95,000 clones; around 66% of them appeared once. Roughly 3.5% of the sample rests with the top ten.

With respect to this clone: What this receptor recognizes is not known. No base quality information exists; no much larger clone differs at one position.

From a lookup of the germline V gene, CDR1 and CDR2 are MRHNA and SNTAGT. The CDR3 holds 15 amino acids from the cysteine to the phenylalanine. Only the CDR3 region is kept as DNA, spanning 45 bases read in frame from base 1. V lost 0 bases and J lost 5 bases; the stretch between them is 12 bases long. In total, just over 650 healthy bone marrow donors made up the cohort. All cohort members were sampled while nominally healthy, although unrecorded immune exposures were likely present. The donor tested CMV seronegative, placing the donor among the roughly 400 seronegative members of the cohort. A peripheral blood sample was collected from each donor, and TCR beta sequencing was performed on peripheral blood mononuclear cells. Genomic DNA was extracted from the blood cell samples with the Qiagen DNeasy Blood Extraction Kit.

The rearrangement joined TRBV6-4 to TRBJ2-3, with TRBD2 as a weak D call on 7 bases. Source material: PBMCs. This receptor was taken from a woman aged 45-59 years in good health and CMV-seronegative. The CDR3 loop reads CASSDSSGEGDTQYF. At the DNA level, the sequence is TGTGCCAGCAGTGACTCGTCAGGGGAGGGAGATACGCAGTATTTT.